This T cell receptor (beta chain) comes out of a study of control samples from healthy donors and cancer patients. V dropped 7 bases and J dropped 4 bases, with 17 bases sitting between them. This CDR3 region has 15 residues. Germline V gives CDR1 SNHLY, CDR2 FYNNEI. Clones were sequenced by immunoSEQ multiplex PCR, and TCRdb holds only the in-frame ones, with some missing. The top ten hold about 2.2% of the sample, which has some 130,000 clones, around 92% seen once. V usage is TRBV2 and J usage is TRBJ1-3; D might be TRBD1 (5 bases). Material: blood. This sequence originates from a woman aged 45-59 years in good health. DNA for the CDR3: TGTGCCAGCAATGAGGGACGGAGGATCGGAAACACCATATATTTT. Its translation: CASNEGRRIGNTIYF.